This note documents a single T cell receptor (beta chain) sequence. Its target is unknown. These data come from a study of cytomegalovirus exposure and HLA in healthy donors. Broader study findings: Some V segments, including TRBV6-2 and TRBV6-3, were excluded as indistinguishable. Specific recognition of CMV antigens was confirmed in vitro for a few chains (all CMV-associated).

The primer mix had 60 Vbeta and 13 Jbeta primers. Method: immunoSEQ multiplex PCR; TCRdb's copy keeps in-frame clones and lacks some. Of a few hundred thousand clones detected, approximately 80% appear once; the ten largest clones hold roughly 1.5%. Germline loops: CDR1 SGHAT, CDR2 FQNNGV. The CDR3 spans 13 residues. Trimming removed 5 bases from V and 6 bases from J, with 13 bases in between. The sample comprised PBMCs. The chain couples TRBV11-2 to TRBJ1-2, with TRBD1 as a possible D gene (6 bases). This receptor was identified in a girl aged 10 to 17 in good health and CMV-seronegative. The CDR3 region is CASSPQGRDGYTF. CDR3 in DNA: TGTGCCAGCAGCCCACAGGGTAGGGATGGCTACACCTTC. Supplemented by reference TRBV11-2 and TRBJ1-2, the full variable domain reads EAGVAQSPRYKIIEKRQSVAFWCNPISGHATLYWYQQILGQGPKLLIQFQNNGVVDDSQLPKDRFSAERLKGVDSTLKIQPAKLEDSAVYLCASSPQGRDGYTFGSGTRLTVV.